These T cell receptor beta chains were read from a single sample in a study of shared clonotypes between healthy human individuals. Generated by immunoSEQ multiplex PCR, the TCRdb table keeps only in-frame clones and is missing some. The sample shows fewer than 1.8 million clones, just under 99% of them seen only once. The sample comprised naive CD4+ T cells sorted from blood. The origin of the receptors is a man aged 25 to 45 in good health. The CDR3 runs from the conserved cysteine through the conserved F or W.

V gene: TRBV6-5; J gene: TRBJ1-2; CDR3 protein: CASSYSGYGYTF
V gene: TRBV9; J gene: TRBJ2-2; CDR3 protein: CASSPRQRRNTGELFF
V gene: TRBV28; J gene: TRBJ2-3; CDR3 protein: CASSLTGTGRTDTQYF
V gene: TRBV29-1; J gene: TRBJ2-7; CDR3 protein: CSVGLAGGFSYEQYF
V gene: TRBV11-1; J gene: TRBJ2-3; CDR3 protein: CASSSGGWGREADTQYF
V gene: TRBV19; J gene: TRBJ2-3; CDR3 protein: CASSIQPSGSTDTQYF
V gene: TRBV7-6; J gene: TRBJ2-3; CDR3 protein: CASSLLNPGATSTDTQYF
V gene: TRBV5-4; J gene: TRBJ2-1; CDR3 protein: CASSLPLARRHEQFF
V gene: TRBV27; J gene: TRBJ2-1; CDR3 protein: CASDRGRISGRGNEQFF
V gene: TRBV7-8; J gene: TRBJ2-1; CDR3 protein: CASSRTSGSDEQFF
V gene: TRBV2; J gene: TRBJ2-7; CDR3 protein: CASRRTGNEQYF
V gene: TRBV18; J gene: TRBJ1-5; CDR3 protein: CASSGDLNQPQHF
V gene: TRBV5-4; J gene: TRBJ2-2; CDR3 protein: CASSWGLATTGELFF
V gene: TRBV5-1; J gene: TRBJ2-5; CDR3 protein: CASSFSLAGLQETQYF
V gene: TRBV15; J gene: TRBJ2-7; CDR3 protein: CATSRQGRYEQYF
V gene: TRBV5-6; J gene: TRBJ1-3; CDR3 protein: CASSLGQSSGNTIYF
V gene: TRBV4-1; J gene: TRBJ2-3; CDR3 protein: CASSQVTVASTDTQYF
V gene: TRBV28; J gene: TRBJ2-7; CDR3 protein: CASSLRNRGVEQYF
V gene: TRBV28; J gene: TRBJ2-6; CDR3 protein: CASTSSLSASGANVLTF
V gene: TRBV7-7; J gene: TRBJ2-5; CDR3 protein: CASSADRGVETQYF
V gene: TRBV5-1; J gene: TRBJ2-5; CDR3 protein: CASSLLAGETQYF
V gene: TRBV18; J gene: TRBJ2-2; CDR3 protein: CASSAAGQPTGELFF
V gene: TRBV6-1; J gene: TRBJ2-7; CDR3 protein: CASSAASAYEQYF
V gene: TRBV5-1; J gene: TRBJ2-1; CDR3 protein: CASSLGNRVNEQFF
V gene: TRBV5-1; J gene: TRBJ1-1; CDR3 protein: CASSQREGMNTEAFF
V gene: TRBV6-5; J gene: TRBJ1-1; CDR3 protein: CASRSTGENTEAFF
V gene: TRBV6-1; J gene: TRBJ1-2; CDR3 protein: CASSEQVSYGYTF
V gene: TRBV5-1; J gene: TRBJ1-5; CDR3 protein: CASSPLGNQPQHF
V gene: TRBV19; J gene: TRBJ2-2; CDR3 protein: CASTGLAGGSGELFF